This T cell receptor beta chain was identified in a study of T-cell memory formation after mild COVID-19. Broader study findings: Still unconfirmed is whether the second-wave clones peaking on day 37 recognized SARS-CoV-2. Some clones that responded were present in memory (sampled pre-infection), which suggests cross-reactive memory joined.

A word on this clonotype: Its antigen is currently unknown.

The ends lost 3 bases at V and 5 bases at J; junction bases unmatched: 6. CDR1 KGHSH and CDR2 LQKENI come from the germline V gene. This CDR3 spans 14 amino acids. From the 5' RACE reads, TCRdb called clonotypes with MiXCR, one entry per CDR3 protein. The repertoire holds approximately 150,000 distinct CDR3 sequences, 13% to 15% seen once, with 13% to 15% in the top ten. The clonotype was recovered from an adult woman who had mild COVID-19 (a few samples of this study predate the infection). Cell type and time point are not known. This rearrangement joins TRBV18 to TRBJ1-2; 7 bases are shared with TRBD1. The sequenced sample was PBMCs or a T cell subset sorted from them (not recorded which). The DNA for the CDR3 is TGTGCCAGCTCACCGCGACAGGGCGAGTATGGCTACACCTTC. This codes for CASSPRQGEYGYTF.